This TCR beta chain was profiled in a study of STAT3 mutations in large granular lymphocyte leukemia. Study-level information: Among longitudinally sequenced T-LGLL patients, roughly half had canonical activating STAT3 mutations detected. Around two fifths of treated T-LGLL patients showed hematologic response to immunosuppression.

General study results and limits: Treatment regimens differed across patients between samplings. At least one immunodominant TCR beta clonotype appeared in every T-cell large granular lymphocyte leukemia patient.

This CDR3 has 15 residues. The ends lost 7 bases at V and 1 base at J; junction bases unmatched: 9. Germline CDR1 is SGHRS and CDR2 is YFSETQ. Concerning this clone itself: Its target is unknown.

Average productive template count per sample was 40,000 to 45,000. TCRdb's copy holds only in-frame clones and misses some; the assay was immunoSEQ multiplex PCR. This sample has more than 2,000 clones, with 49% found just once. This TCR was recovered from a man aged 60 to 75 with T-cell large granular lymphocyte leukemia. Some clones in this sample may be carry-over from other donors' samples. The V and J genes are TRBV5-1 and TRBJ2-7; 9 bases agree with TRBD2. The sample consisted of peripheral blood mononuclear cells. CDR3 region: CASSQGLAGSYEQYF. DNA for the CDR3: TGCGCCAGCTCCCAGGGTCTAGCGGGATCCTACGAGCAGTACTTC.